This T cell receptor (beta chain) was captured by sequencing in a study of shared clonotypes between healthy human individuals. General study findings and limits: Of the naive CD4 clonotypes, approximately 5% were shared across a few donors. Non-shared clonotypes showed lower generation probabilities than clonotypes common to all four donors.

Concerning this clone: What it binds is unknown.

Deep-level assay runs were performed. Generated by immunoSEQ multiplex PCR, the TCRdb table keeps only in-frame clones and is missing some. The profile shows about 530,000 clones, 90% to 97% of them singletons. This CDR3 contains 13 residues. Germline-derived CDR1 and CDR2 are SNHLY and FYNNEI. Trimming cost V 6 bases and J 13 bases, with 19 bases left between them. Sequenced material: naive CD4+ T cells sorted from blood. Specified subset: CD45RA+ positively selected. The sequence came from a woman in her twenties or thirties in good health. V usage is TRBV2 and J usage is TRBJ2-4, with D possibly TRBD2 on 6 matching bases. The CDR3 sequence is CASRGGSGMGQYF. CDR3 bases: TGTGCCAGCAGGGGGGGTTCAGGGATGGGCCAGTACTTC.